The following is a T cell receptor beta chain sequence with its context. This entry comes from a study of blood T cell repertoires in COVID-19. On the study more broadly: Acute and convalescent COVID-19 specimens originated in the United States, Italy and Spain.

In the source study's methods: Reference gene primer amplification in the assay estimated nucleated cell counts. TCRdb keeps only in-frame clones here, not all; method: immunoSEQ multiplex PCR. For V, J and clone size, that table is used; D and trimming come from the DNA. Of 200,000 to 250,000 clones in the sample, around 81% were seen once. Germline-derived CDR1 and CDR2 are SEHNR and FQNEAQ (reference sequence). The CDR3 runs 14 residues. V was clipped by 1 base and J by 8 bases; unmatched bases: 6. This chain uses TRBV7-9 with TRBJ1-2, with 8 bases that match TRBD1. Sequences were obtained from peripheral blood. The sequence derives from a woman between 55 and 75 years old with active or convalescent COVID-19. The CDR3 spells CASSLGQGARGYTF. The CDR3 DNA follows: TGTGCCAGCAGCTTAGGGCAGGGGGCGAGAGGCTACACCTTC.